This entry describes one TCR beta chain. The antigen it binds to is not known. Per-base qualities were not stored, and no clone one base away is much larger. Reading the germline V gene gives CDR1 SQVTM and CDR2 ANQGSEA. Ends trimmed: V by 5 bases, J by 4 bases; bases unmatched to a gene: 7. Including cysteine and phenylalanine, the CDR3 has 14 amino acids. Only CDR3 DNA is held: 42 bases, read in frame from base 1. The CDR3 regions of human TCRbeta chains were subjected to immunosequencing. Turning to the authors' computational methods: Repertoire TCRs were checked for matches against a reference library of SARS-CoV-2-specific TCRs that had been generated using the MIRA antigen-specificity platform. Breadth was defined as the fraction of unique TCRs that were SARS-CoV-2-associated, and depth was defined as the fraction of total T cells that were SARS-CoV-2-associated. Using the MIRA data, each spike-specific TCR was assigned both to the spike region to which the TCR was reactive and to a CD4 or CD8 class. Log10-transformed breadth and depth values were compared by one-way ANOVA with Sidak's multiple comparisons tests. TCRdb carries this immuneACCESS record with in-frame sequences only. Its versions omit some clonotypes, under half of them owing to an unresolved V gene in the studies checked, with the rest unexplained. Clone size and V and J calls were adopted from that table, with D and trimming inferred from the DNA. The table for this sample lists over 120,000 clones; 92% of them were counted only once. The ten most abundant clones make up 3% to 4% of the sample.

Sample time point, as interpreted from the label and publication: about 28 days (+/-7) after the second vaccine dose. Because spike-specific TCR depth and breadth did not differ between the two schedules, AZD1222 recipients who got a second dose at roughly 4 weeks were pooled with those who got a second dose at roughly 12 weeks. Vaccinee samples came from UK trials COV001 and COV002, including a single-blind randomized controlled phase 2/3 trial of AZD1222 (ChAdOx1 nCoV-19) in healthy adults. For TCRbeta chain sequencing, PBMC samples were collected from trial participants at day 0 and at day 28 after the second dose. This entry comes from a study of T cell responses to AZD1222 COVID-19 vaccine (dated by TCRdb to the early 2020s). About the investigation overall: TCR sequencing was performed for roughly 250 trial participants, of whom some 200 were given two doses of AZD1222 and around 26 were given two doses of MenACWY control vaccine. Trial participants were enrolled into age subgroups of 18-55, 56-69 and 70-plus years, which contained 148, 28 and 57 TCR-sequenced participants, respectively. Broader findings and caveats from the paper: Vaccine-associated CD4 TCRs spanned the whole spike protein, with dominant responses in regions 160-218 and 743-854. Because no samples from the day 14 peak response were available, repertoires could be characterized only after the peak T cell response. Only 5 to 7 AZD1222 recipients were SARS-CoV-2 seropositive at baseline, limiting conclusions about previously exposed vaccinees. After two AZD1222 doses, spike-specific TCR breadth and depth were significantly higher than at day 0 and than in MenACWY recipients. Reportedly, close to half of the unique spike-specific TCRs recognized epitopes lying outside the regions that are mutated in the B.1.351 and B.1.1.7 variants. Participants were mostly white British, with more females than males. The authors suggested clonal diversity may have been underestimated. The 56-69-year group was small, and its depth increase did not reach significance, likely because of low power.

This specimen was peripheral blood, taken 28 days after the second AZD1222 dose. The rearranged chain carries TRBV29-1 and TRBJ2-5, with 10 central nucleotides matching TRBD2. This sequence was found in an adult who received the AZD1222 COVID-19 vaccine. The CDR3: CSVLHLAGAETQYF. In nucleotides, the sequence is TGCAGCGTTTTACACCTAGCGGGAGCAGAGACCCAGTACTTC.